This entry concerns a single T cell receptor (beta chain). Its antigen is currently unknown. Germline is not matched at one junction end, which may reflect a read error. A modified ARM-PCR protocol with three rounds of nested PCR amplified TCRbeta. TCRdb passed the multiplex PCR reads through MiXCR, listing each CDR3 protein once. The sample shows 70,000 to 95,000 distinct CDR3 sequences, more than 65% of them seen only once. This sample's RNA came from whole unsorted tissue. The normal lung tissue was taken more than 3 cm from the tumor edge. Newly diagnosed lung cancer patients had thoracic surgery in China, August–late 2014, without prior chemotherapy. These data are taken from a study of tumor and adjacent non-tumor tissue in lung cancer. The study, taken as a whole, reports: Compared with tumor, normal lung showed significantly lower TCR diversity. In normal lung, the top 100 clones were significantly more dominant than in tumor.

CDR3 length equals 17 residues. Germline V lookup: CDR1 MNHEY, CDR2 SVGEGT. The sample comprised distant non-tumor lung tissue. The sequence was collected from a man between 70 and 80 years old with non-small cell lung cancer. The gene calls are TRBV6-2 or TRBV6-3 and TRBJ2-2, with a tentative D call TRBD1 (5 bases). The CDR3 DNA reads as TGTGCTAGCAGTTACTCTCTTTATGCGTCGGACATCGGGGAGCTGTTTTTT. It is translated as CASSYSLYASDIGELFF.